These 15 T cell receptor beta chains share one sample of origin, sequenced in a study of blood T cell repertoires in COVID-19. The data were produced by immunoSEQ multiplex PCR, yet TCRdb's version contains in-frame clones alone and is incomplete. The table records around 60,000 clones, approximately 88% of them present only once. The material sequenced was peripheral blood. These receptor sequences come from a human donor in a cohort sampled during active COVID-19.

This chain joins TRBV19 and TRBJ1-6, with TRBD1 matching over 9 bases. CDR1 is LNHDA, CDR2 SQIVND, per germline (reference sequence). The CDR3 is 13 amino acids. The J segment lost 7 bases and the V segment lost 9 bases, leaving 4 bases of the junction unmatched. The DNA for the CDR3 is TGTGCCAGCCGGACAGGGGCCAATTCACCCCTCCACTTT. This gives the protein CASRTGANSPLHF.

This chain connects TRBV2 to TRBJ2-2; D is undetermined. This CDR3 contains 14 residues. Trimming left V 5 bases short and J 1 base short, with 8 bases between. Germline CDR1 reads SNHLY; CDR2 reads FYNNEI. The CDR3 region is CASSIDKNTGELFF. The CDR3 DNA is TGTGCCAGCAGTATTGACAAGAACACCGGGGAGCTGTTTTTT.

This CDR3 is CASGLVGSEAFF. DNA for the CDR3: TGTGCTAGTGGTTTGGTAGGGAGTGAAGCTTTCTTT. The chain is built from TRBV12-5 and TRBJ1-1; D call uncertain. The germline V gene has CDR1 LGHNT and CDR2 FRNRAP. This CDR3 comprises 12 residues. V was cut by 0 bases and J by 7 bases, with 6 bases left in between.

The rearrangement uses TRBV4-3 and TRBJ2-2; no clear D. CDR1 LGHNA and CDR2 YSLEER come from the germline V gene. The ends were cut back, 1 base at V and 4 bases at J, with 7 bases in the middle. The CDR3 sequence is 14 residues long. The CDR3: CASSQVSGTGELFF. DNA for the CDR3: TGCGCCAGCAGCCAAGTTTCGGGCACCGGGGAGCTGTTTTTT.

The chain links TRBV7-2 to TRBJ2-1, with 7 bases identical to TRBD2. CDR3 length: 14 residues. The ends lost 1 base at V and 12 bases at J; junction bases unmatched: 9. Germline V gene sequence: CDR1 SGHTA, CDR2 FQGNSA. Here the CDR3 reads CASSLDIAGKGQFF. In nucleotides, the CDR3 is TGTGCCAGCAGCTTAGATATAGCGGGTAAGGGGCAGTTCTTC.

This clone was picked up a small number of times. The chain uses TRBV5-4 and TRBJ1-5; 8 bases map to TRBD1. Trimming removed 3 bases from V and 3 bases from J; junction bases left unmatched: 5. The CDR3 consists of 15 residues. The germline gives CDR1 SGHNT, CDR2 YYREEE (reference sequence). CDR3 in DNA: TGTGCCAGCAGCTACCGGGACAGGAACAATCAGCCCCAGCATTTT. This gives the protein CASSYRDRNNQPQHF.

This clone came up a few times. The chain is built from TRBV27 and TRBJ2-7; 9 bases are shared with TRBD2. With V trimmed by 5 bases and J by 4 bases, 9 bases remained unmatched. Germline assignment: CDR1 MNHEY and CDR2 SMNVEV (reference sequence). The CDR3 runs to 15 residues. The CDR3: CASSTYSGSGYEQYF. The CDR3, as DNA: TGTGCCAGCAGTACATATAGCGGGAGCGGGTACGAGCAGTACTTC.

This sequence joins TRBV5-1 and TRBJ1-1; D remains ambiguous. Germline V lookup: CDR1 SGHRS, CDR2 YFSETQ. Trimming took off 0 bases at V and 0 bases at J, with 12 bases between the two ends. This CDR3 is built from 16 residues. The CDR3 spells CASSLGEPLMNTEAFF. As DNA, the CDR3 is TGCGCCAGCAGCTTGGGAGAACCCCTAATGAACACTGAAGCTTTCTTT.

The V call is TRBV27, the J call TRBJ2-7; 7 nucleotides agree with TRBD1. CDR3 length: 16 amino acids. The germline V gene has CDR1 MNHEY and CDR2 SMNVEV (reference sequence). The V segment lost 6 bases and the J segment 0 bases; nucleotides outside the gene matches: 11. CDR3 sequence reads: CASRLTGSYSSYEQYF. CDR3 nucleotide sequence: TGTGCCAGCAGGTTGACAGGGTCCTATAGCTCCTACGAGCAGTACTTC.

CDR3 sequence: CSGTGTGGFEQYF. The DNA for the CDR3 is TGCAGCGGCACCGGGACAGGGGGTTTCGAGCAGTACTTC. V gene TRBV29-1 combines with J gene TRBJ2-7; 11 bases align to TRBD1. CDR1 and CDR2 (germline): SQVTM, ANQGSEA. Trimming cost V 7 bases and J 6 bases; bases outside gene matches: 8. The CDR3 length is 13 residues.

This chain connects TRBV28 to TRBJ2-1, with 10 bases lining up with TRBD2. J gave up 3 bases and V 3 bases, and 2 bases lay outside the gene matches. Looked up from germline, CDR1 is MDHEN and CDR2 is SYDVKM. The CDR3 has 15 amino acids. The CDR3 DNA reads as TGTGCCAGCAGTTTGCGGACTAGCGGCTACAATGAGCAGTTCTTC. Its translation is CASSLRTSGYNEQFF.

This clone appeared a few times. The gene calls are TRBV9 and TRBJ2-2; 7 positions agree with TRBD2. The V gene end was trimmed by 3 bases and the J gene end by 4 bases; junction bases not matched to a gene: 3. CDR1 SGDLS and CDR2 YYNGEE come from the germline V gene. The CDR3 consists of 14 residues. The CDR3 reads CASSGRTSTGELFF. The DNA of the CDR3 is TGTGCCAGCAGCGGAAGGACTAGCACCGGGGAGCTGTTTTTT. The full variable domain, rest sourced from reference TRBV9 and TRBJ2-2, is DSGVTQTPKHLITATGQRVTLRCSPRSGDLSVYWYQQSLDQGLQFLIQYYNGEERAKGNILERFSAQQFPDLHSELNLSSLELGDSALYFCASSGRTSTGELFFGEGSRLTVL.

The rearrangement uses TRBV9 and TRBJ2-3; 8 positions match TRBD2. With V trimmed by 7 bases and J by 2 bases, 6 bases remained unmatched. This CDR3 is 14 amino acids long. Germline V gene data show CDR1 as SGDLS and CDR2 as YYNGEE. CDR3 DNA: TGTGCCAGCGGCGGCGGGGGGTTCACAGATACGCAGTATTTT. It specifies CASGGGGFTDTQYF. Full variable domain (rest looked up from reference TRBV9 and TRBJ2-3): DSGVTQTPKHLITATGQRVTLRCSPRSGDLSVYWYQQSLDQGLQFLIQYYNGEERAKGNILERFSAQQFPDLHSELNLSSLELGDSALYFCASGGGGFTDTQYFGPGTRLTVL.

V is TRBV5-4 and J is TRBJ2-3; a weak D match, TRBD2 (6 bases). The CDR3 has 16 residues. Germline V gene lookup returns CDR1 SGHNT and CDR2 YYREEE (reference sequence). The V end lost 4 bases, the J end lost 0 bases, and 15 bases lay between the germline ends. CDR3 sequence reads: CASSPPGLKSTDTQYF. DNA for the CDR3: TGTGCCAGCAGCCCTCCGGGACTCAAAAGCACAGATACGCAGTATTTT.

The chain couples TRBV15 to TRBJ2-2, with 14 bases aligning to TRBD2. J lost 4 bases, V lost 2 bases, and 9 bases had no gene match. CDR3 length equals 19 residues. Germline V lookup: CDR1 LNHNV, CDR2 YYDKDF (reference sequence). DNA of the CDR3: TGTGCCACCAGCAGATCCGGACTAGCGGGAGGTCGAGTCACCGGGGAGCTGTTTTTT. Translating gives CATSRSGLAGGRVTGELFF.